This passage covers 13 T cell receptor beta chains from one sample sequenced in a study of glioma-infiltrating T cells after dendritic cell vaccination. Sequencing used immunoSEQ multiplex PCR; TCRdb keeps in-frame clones, though not all of them. The profile covers under 130,000 clones, with 90% appearing a single time and approximately 3% taken by the ten largest. As to time point: after dendritic cell vaccination, including at tumor progression/relapse. Sequencing used blood, obtained after dendritic cell vaccination. The receptors originated from a human donor with glioblastoma.

The rearrangement links TRBV6-1 to TRBJ1-2; tentative D call: TRBD1 (5 bases). Germline values: CDR1 MNHNS, CDR2 SASEGT. This CDR3 comprises 16 residues. Trimming cost V 4 bases and J 2 bases, with 17 bases left between them. CDR3 protein: CASSVPWGGGNYGYTF. DNA for the CDR3: TGTGCCAGCAGTGTTCCCTGGGGGGGTGGAAACTATGGCTACACCTTC.

The rearrangement joins TRBV6-4 to TRBJ2-3; a possible D gene is TRBD1 (6 bases). Between the trimmed V and J ends, which lost 3 bases and 1 base, there was a span of 11 bases. The CDR3 contains 15 residues. Germline V gene sequence: CDR1 MRHNA, CDR2 SNTAGT. DNA of the CDR3: TGTGCCAGCAGTGAACAGGGCGCCGGCACAGATACGCAGTATTTT. Translating gives CASSEQGAGTDTQYF.

This chain links TRBV6-1 with TRBJ1-1, with D unresolved. CDR3 size: 12 residues. The V end was cut by 2 bases, the J end by 4 bases, with 5 bases between. From germline, CDR1 is MNHNS and CDR2 SASEGT. The CDR3 DNA reads TGTGCCAGCAGTGAAACGGTCACTGAAGCTTTCTTT. Translating gives CASSETVTEAFF.

This chain links TRBV6-4 with TRBJ2-2, with 7 positions matching TRBD2. Germline V gives CDR1 MRHNA, CDR2 SNTAGT. The CDR3 totals 13 residues. Trimming at V came to 4 bases and at J to 4 bases, leaving 0 bases not matched to a gene. CDR3 residues: CASSGTSTGELFF. The CDR3 bases are TGTGCCAGCAGTGGGACTAGCACCGGGGAGCTGTTTTTT.

The CDR3 sequence: CASSGDTGPYNEQFF. The CDR3 DNA reads TGTGCCAGCAGCGGGGACACGGGGCCCTACAATGAGCAGTTCTTC. The chain joins TRBV9 to TRBJ2-1; D possibly corresponds to TRBD1 (6 bases). The CDR3 is 15 residues long. Trimming stripped 3 bases from V and 2 bases from J, with 12 bases between. Per germline, CDR1 SGDLS and CDR2 YYNGEE.

V is TRBV14 and J is TRBJ1-1; D call uncertain. Germline V gene sequence: CDR1 SGHDN, CDR2 FVKESK. V lost 1 base to trimming and J lost 4 bases, with 7 bases between them. The length of the CDR3 is 13 residues. CDR3 DNA: TGTGCCAGCAGCCAAGGCAGGTTCACTGAAGCTTTCTTT. It translates to CASSQGRFTEAFF. The whole variable domain, filled in from reference TRBV14 and TRBJ1-1, reads EAGVTQFPSHSVIEKGQTVTLRCDPISGHDNLYWYRRVMGKEIKFLLHFVKESKQDESGMPNNRFLAERTGGTYSTLKVQPAELEDSGVYFCASSQGRFTEAFFGQGTRLTVV.

The chain is built from TRBV5-4 and TRBJ1-2, with D possibly TRBD1 on 6 matching bases. Deletions cut 5 bases from V and 4 bases from J, with 15 bases between. The CDR3 spans 14 residues. CDR1 is SGHNT and CDR2 is YYREEE in the germline V gene (reference sequence). As DNA, the CDR3 is TGTGCCAGCAGGCAGGGGTGGGAGGGCTATGGCTACACCTTC. Amino acid sequence: CASRQGWEGYGYTF.

The V gene is TRBV6-4, the J gene TRBJ2-6; D is undetermined. Looked up from germline, CDR1 is MRHNA and CDR2 is SNTAGT. The CDR3 spans 14 residues. Deletions cut 4 bases from V and 2 bases from J, with 6 bases between. The CDR3 coding sequence is TGTGCCAGCAGTGGCGCCGCTGGGGCCAACGTCCTGACTTTC. This codes for CASSGAAGANVLTF.

This chain links TRBV6-5 with TRBJ1-5; 9 nucleotides align to TRBD1. Germline V gene data show CDR1 as MNHEY and CDR2 as SVGAGI. CDR3 length: 14 amino acids. The V segment lost 5 bases and the J segment 6 bases; nucleotides outside the gene matches: 5. The chain's CDR3 is CASSQGQGSQPQHF. The CDR3 DNA follows: TGTGCCAGCAGTCAGGGACAGGGAAGTCAGCCCCAGCATTTT.

The count of this clone is one. The chain uses TRBV7-8 and TRBJ2-7; 9 bases are shared with TRBD2. This CDR3 contains 18 residues. Germline V CDR1 and CDR2: SGHVS, FQNEAQ. V lost 3 bases, J lost 2 bases, and 14 bases stayed unmatched. CDR3 nucleotide sequence: TGTGCCAGCAGCTTGACTAGCGGACCAGGGGCGATTCCCTACGAGCAGTACTTC. The encoded protein is CASSLTSGPGAIPYEQYF.

V and J are TRBV7-9 and TRBJ1-2; D remains ambiguous. The germline V gene encodes CDR1 SEHNR and CDR2 FQNEAQ (reference sequence). Trimming removed 0 bases from V and 5 bases from J, with 7 bases in between. The CDR3 has 13 residues. CDR3 nucleotides: TGTGCCAGCAGCTTAGCGCTAGGTTATGGCTACACCTTC. It codes for CASSLALGYGYTF.

This clone was picked up one time. The chain employs TRBV2 and TRBJ1-2; D is perhaps TRBD1 (6 bases). The length of the CDR3 is 13 residues. Trimming cost V 5 bases and J 4 bases, with 11 bases left between them. The germline gives CDR1 SNHLY, CDR2 FYNNEI. The CDR3 loop reads CASSPDSFYGYTF. For the CDR3, the DNA is TGTGCCAGCAGTCCGGACAGCTTCTATGGCTACACCTTC.

The rearrangement joins TRBV29-1 to TRBJ2-7; 8 bases align to TRBD1. Germline values: CDR1 SQVTM, CDR2 ANQGSEA. The V gene end was trimmed by 0 bases and the J gene end by 4 bases; junction bases not matched to a gene: 5. The CDR3 has 14 amino acids. In DNA, the CDR3 is TGCAGCGTTGAAGATCGCAGGGGGCGATACGAGCAGTACTTC. This encodes CSVEDRRGRYEQYF.